These 30 T cell receptor beta chains were all obtained from the same sample, sequenced in a study of radiotherapy plus CTLA-4 blockade in lung cancer. Libraries were prepared by immunoSEQ multiplex PCR; TCRdb keeps only in-frame clonotypes and omits some of them. The sample consists of roughly 53,000 clones, roughly four fifths of them appearing once. Sequenced here: peripheral blood, sampled from a patient treated with radiotherapy plus ipilimumab. The receptor source for this set is a human donor with non-small cell lung cancer whose response to radiotherapy plus ipilimumab could not be evaluated.

The chain couples TRBV19 to TRBJ2-5; the match to TRBD1 covers 9 bases. The DNA end is a closer match to TRBJ2-7, so the J assignment may be wrong. This CDR3 contains 14 residues. The germline V gene has CDR1 LNHDA and CDR2 SQIVND (reference sequence). The CDR3 sequence: CASSSTGGSYEQYF. The CDR3 coding sequence is TGTGCCAGTAGTAGCACAGGGGGCTCGTACGAGCAGTACTTC.

The chain couples TRBV6-5 to TRBJ2-1; TRBD1 is a possible D gene (5 bases). The CDR3 contains 15 residues. V shed 1 base and J shed 7 bases, with 14 bases lying between them. Looked up from germline, CDR1 is MNHEY and CDR2 is SVGAGI. CDR3 sequence: CASSYLDSRFNEQFF. In nucleotides, the CDR3 is TGTGCCAGCAGTTACTTAGACAGCCGTTTTAATGAGCAGTTCTTC.

The rearrangement links TRBV6-1 to TRBJ1-1; D may be TRBD1 (5 bases). Germline V gene sequence: CDR1 MNHNS, CDR2 SASEGT. The V and J ends lost 8 bases and 1 base respectively, with 8 bases between them. There are 12 residues in the CDR3. In DNA form, the CDR3 reads TGTGCCAGCGCAGGGAAGAACACTGAAGCTTTCTTT. Its translation: CASAGKNTEAFF.

CDR3 nucleotide sequence: TGTGCCTGGGACCCCGGACTAGCGGGAGGACGAGATACGCAGTATTTT. It specifies CAWDPGLAGGRDTQYF. The V gene is TRBV30, the J gene TRBJ2-3; 14 bases map to TRBD2. J was trimmed by 5 bases and V by 5 bases; bases with no gene match: 9. CDR3 length: 16 residues. Germline CDR1 reads GTSNPN; CDR2 reads SVGIG (reference sequence).

This chain uses TRBV5-1 with TRBJ2-7; possible D gene TRBD1, 5 bases. This CDR3 has 14 amino acids. Trimming took 0 bases from V and 6 from J, leaving 13 bases between them. CDR1 is SGHRS and CDR2 is YFSETQ in the germline V gene. CDR3 residues: CASSLAQGFPEQYF. Written as DNA, the CDR3 is TGCGCCAGCAGCTTGGCCCAGGGATTTCCCGAGCAGTACTTC.

The chain links TRBV18 to TRBJ1-2; D is perhaps TRBD1 (6 bases). CDR1 and CDR2 from the germline V gene are KGHSH and LQKENI. Deletions cut 2 bases from V and 4 bases from J, with 17 bases between. The CDR3 extends over 16 amino acids. The CDR3 sequence is CASSPNPGHGPYGYTF. The CDR3 DNA reads as TGTGCCAGCTCACCAAATCCGGGACACGGCCCCTATGGCTACACCTTC.

V is TRBV11-2 and J is TRBJ2-5; the D gene is possibly TRBD2 (6 bases). The J call is doubtful: the DNA matches TRBJ2-7 better. Germline CDR1 is SGHAT and CDR2 is FQNNGV. This CDR3 has 15 residues. The CDR3 sequence: CASRTWGGSSYEQYF. The CDR3 nucleotides are TGTGCCAGCAGGACATGGGGAGGTTCCTCCTACGAGCAGTACTTC.

This chain links TRBV28 with TRBJ2-7; D may be TRBD2 (5 bases). Germline CDR1 reads MDHEN; CDR2 reads SYDVKM. The CDR3 length is 12 residues. V was clipped by 9 bases and J by 2 bases, with 11 bases between them. In nucleotides, the CDR3 is TGTGCCAGTAGCGAGGAGACCTACGAGCAGTACTTC. Translating gives CASSEETYEQYF.

The DNA of the CDR3 is TGTGCCAGTGGCTTGAGGGATTCGGGCAATCAGCCCCAGCATTTT. As protein: CASGLRDSGNQPQHF. The chain uses TRBV19 and TRBJ1-5; no definite D call. CDR3 size: 15 residues. The germline V gene has CDR1 LNHDA and CDR2 SQIVND (reference sequence). Trimming removed 8 bases at V and 2 bases at J, with 16 bases between.

V gene TRBV7-6 combines with J gene TRBJ1-1, with TRBD1 matching 9 bases. The germline gives CDR1 SGHVS, CDR2 FNYEAQ. Trimming took 3 bases from V and 6 from J; bases not matched to a gene: 8. This CDR3 region has 15 residues. This CDR3 is CASSLAGTGQAEAFF. The DNA for the CDR3 is TGTGCCAGCAGCTTGGCCGGGACAGGGCAGGCTGAAGCTTTCTTT.

J is TRBJ2-7 and V is TRBV4-3, with D unclear. The V end lost 1 base, the J end lost 1 base, and 8 bases lay between the germline ends. The V gene's germline CDR1 is LGHNA and CDR2 YSLEER. The CDR3 runs 14 residues. The CDR3 DNA is TGCGCCAGCAGCCAAGCGCTCACTTCCTACGAGCAGTACTTC. Translating gives CASSQALTSYEQYF.

This clone has a handful of counts. This rearrangement joins TRBV7-9 to TRBJ2-4, with 12 bases matching TRBD2. This CDR3 has 15 residues. CDR1 and CDR2 (germline): SEHNR, FQNEAQ (reference sequence). With V trimmed by 5 bases and J by 8 bases, 7 bases remained unmatched. CDR3 protein: CASSVTSGSRYIQYF. CDR3 in DNA: TGTGCCAGCAGCGTGACTAGCGGGAGTCGGTACATTCAGTACTTC.

This clone was counted a single time. The chain links TRBV10-3 to TRBJ1-4, with TRBD1 matching 7 bases. CDR3 size: 15 residues. Losses at the gene ends were 6 bases for V and 8 bases for J; bases not matched to a gene: 12. CDR1 and CDR2 from the germline V gene are ENHRY and SYGVKD. CDR3 loop: CAISDRQGIKEKLFF. The CDR3 region has the DNA TGTGCCATCAGCGATCGACAGGGAATAAAGGAAAAACTGTTTTTT.

The chain is built from TRBV28 and TRBJ1-5; D is unclear. The length of the CDR3 is 16 residues. Germline CDR1 and CDR2: MDHEN and SYDVKM. Trimming took off 2 bases at V and 5 bases at J, with 16 bases between the two ends. DNA for the CDR3: TGTGCCAGCAGTTTAAGCGTCGAGGCTTGGGATCAGCCCCAGCATTTT. It is translated as CASSLSVEAWDQPQHF.

The chain is built from TRBV29-1 and TRBJ2-5; D perhaps matches TRBD1 (6 bases). Per the germline V gene, CDR1 is SQVTM and CDR2 is ANQGSEA. The length of the CDR3 is 13 residues. The V end was cut by 4 bases, the J end by 5 bases, with 14 bases between. CDR3 region: CSVAPGVWETQYF. The CDR3 DNA sequence: TGCAGCGTTGCTCCAGGGGTTTGGGAGACCCAGTACTTC. Full variable domain (missing parts from reference TRBV29-1 and TRBJ2-5): SAVISQKPSRDICQRGTSLTIQCQVDSQVTMMFWYRQQPGQSLTLIATANQGSEATYESGFVIDKFPISRPNLTFSTLTVSNMSPEDSSIYLCSVAPGVWETQYFGPGTRLLVL.

The chain employs TRBV7-9 and TRBJ1-3; possible D gene TRBD1, 6 bases. The CDR3 contains 15 residues. Germline lookup yields CDR1 SEHNR and CDR2 FQNEAQ (reference sequence). Trimming removed 2 bases from V and 2 bases from J, with 10 bases in between. CDR3 bases: TGTGCCAGCAGCTTACATCCAGGGGCTGGAAACACCATATATTTT. This sequence encodes CASSLHPGAGNTIYF.

This clone has only one observation. This chain uses TRBV10-3 with TRBJ2-1; D might be TRBD2 (5 bases). The V gene's germline CDR1 is ENHRY and CDR2 SYGVKD. V was shortened by 2 bases and J by 1 base, with 12 bases between the two germline ends. The CDR3 is 16 amino acids. CDR3: CAISEGSLRSYNEQFF. Written as DNA, the CDR3 is TGTGCCATCAGTGAGGGGAGTCTACGGTCCTACAATGAGCAGTTCTTC.

Only one count was recorded for this clone. The chain links TRBV4-2 to TRBJ1-5; no clear D. CDR3 length: 15 amino acids. Germline V gene lookup returns CDR1 LGHNA and CDR2 YNFKEQ. Trimming stripped 1 base from V and 3 bases from J, with 10 bases between. CDR3 bases: TGTGCCAGCAGCCAAGTGGGTGAGGACAATCAGCCCCAGCATTTT. Protein sequence: CASSQVGEDNQPQHF.

This clone was observed once. The chain has TRBV6-1 and TRBJ2-7; a weak D match, TRBD2 (6 bases). V was shortened by 3 bases and J by 0 bases, with 9 bases between the two germline ends. This CDR3 contains 14 residues. Germline loops: CDR1 MNHNS, CDR2 SASEGT. The CDR3 bases are TGTGCCAGCAGTGATTTCGGGGGCTCCTACGAGCAGTACTTC. This sequence encodes CASSDFGGSYEQYF.

The chain joins TRBV6-6 to TRBJ1-5; TRBD1 matches 7 bases. This CDR3 spans 15 amino acids. CDR1 is MNHNY, CDR2 SVGAGI, per germline (reference sequence). V trimming: 6 bases; J trimming: 5 bases; junction bases outside the gene matches: 10. The CDR3 DNA reads as TGTGCCAGCAGCAAAACTAACAGGGGCGATCAGCCCCAGCATTTT. Its protein is CASSKTNRGDQPQHF.

CDR3 sequence reads: CASFQGRGPHEQYF. The CDR3 DNA is TGCGCCAGCTTTCAGGGCAGGGGACCCCACGAGCAGTACTTC. V gene TRBV5-1 combines with J gene TRBJ2-7, with D maybe TRBD1 (6 bases). V lost 7 bases, J lost 5 bases, and 19 bases lay in between. The CDR3 has 14 amino acids. The V gene's germline CDR1 is SGHRS and CDR2 YFSETQ.

The chain combines TRBV5-6 with TRBJ1-5; TRBD1 matches at 10 bases. CDR1 SGHDT and CDR2 YYEEEE come from the germline V gene. The CDR3 consists of 16 residues. V lost 3 bases and J lost 3; bases outside the gene matches: 6. In DNA form, the CDR3 reads TGTGCCAGCAGCTCCGGGACAGGGGACGACAATCAGCCCCAGCATTTT. It codes for CASSSGTGDDNQPQHF.

This chain uses TRBV30 with TRBJ2-7; 13 bases map to TRBD2. The CDR3 sequence is 16 residues long. Germline lookup yields CDR1 GTSNPN and CDR2 SVGIG (reference sequence). V lost 2 bases, J lost 4 bases, and 8 bases stayed unmatched. The CDR3 sequence: CAWSLGTSGEGYEQYF. CDR3 nucleotide sequence: TGTGCCTGGAGTCTAGGGACTAGCGGGGAGGGTTACGAGCAGTACTTC.

This clone has a handful of counts. The chain employs TRBV9 and TRBJ1-2; 9 bases fit TRBD1. The CDR3 is 13 residues long. Germline CDR1 is SGDLS and CDR2 is YYNGEE. The trim removed 2 bases at V and 8 bases at J, leaving 4 bases unmatched. The chain's CDR3 is CASSVPGQGGYTF. CDR3 nucleotides: TGTGCCAGCAGCGTCCCGGGACAGGGCGGCTACACCTTC.

This clone was seen just once. This sequence joins TRBV5-1 and TRBJ2-3, with TRBD2 matching over 10 bases. V lost 2 bases to trimming and J lost 3 bases; unmatched junction nucleotides: 9. Germline CDR1 is SGHRS and CDR2 is YFSETQ. This CDR3 comprises 17 residues. The CDR3 region has the DNA TGCGCCAGCAGCTTCGGAGCGGGAGGGCCCGGGACAGATACGCAGTATTTT. Its translation: CASSFGAGGPGTDTQYF.

The chain links TRBV9 to TRBJ1-1, with D hard to call. Trimming pared 1 base from V and 3 bases from J, leaving 13 bases between. The germline gives CDR1 SGDLS, CDR2 YYNGEE. The CDR3 is 15 residues long. The CDR3 loop reads CASSVSAAGDTEAFF. CDR3 nucleotides: TGTGCCAGCAGCGTATCTGCGGCGGGAGACACTGAAGCTTTCTTT.

The J gene is TRBJ1-5, the V gene TRBV28; 9 bases match TRBD1. CDR1 and CDR2 (germline): MDHEN, SYDVKM. Germline trimming cut 2 bases from V and 4 bases from J; bases unmatched to any gene: 6. The CDR3 totals 16 residues. The CDR3 sequence is CASSLTGQGMNQPQHF. In DNA, the CDR3 is TGTGCCAGCAGTTTAACGGGACAGGGAATGAATCAGCCCCAGCATTTT.

The chain is built from TRBV9 and TRBJ2-7; maybe TRBD1 (7 bases). Germline V gives CDR1 SGDLS, CDR2 YYNGEE. Trimming took off 1 base at V and 5 bases at J, with 16 bases between the two ends. The CDR3 totals 15 residues. CDR3 coding DNA: TGTGCCAGCAGCGTATTAGGAGGGGGCAGCGACGAGCAGTACTTC. Protein product: CASSVLGGGSDEQYF.

The J gene is TRBJ1-1, the V gene TRBV28; D is perhaps TRBD1 (6 bases). Trimming left V 3 bases short and J 1 base short, with 9 bases between. Per the germline V gene, CDR1 is MDHEN and CDR2 is SYDVKM. The CDR3 is 14 residues long. Written as DNA, the CDR3 is TGTGCCAGCAGTTTCCCGGGACAGAACACTGAAGCTTTCTTT. Encoded protein: CASSFPGQNTEAFF.

The chain combines TRBV7-2 with TRBJ2-7, with 9 bases lining up with TRBD1. With 2 bases clipped from V and 3 bases from J, the junction kept 5 bases outside the gene matches. CDR3 length: 15 residues. CDR1 is SGHTA, CDR2 FQGNSA, per germline. The CDR3 bases are TGTGCCAGCAGCTTACCACAGGGGGCGAGCTACGAGCAGTACTTC. Translation: CASSLPQGASYEQYF.